Listed below are T cell receptor beta chains from one sample, sequenced in a study of CD4 T cells in relation to SARS-CoV-2 and coronaviruses. Antigen specificity for these receptors is unknown. Sequencing used immunoSEQ multiplex PCR; TCRdb keeps in-frame clones, though not all of them. The sample lists some 29,000 clones; roughly 78% were seen once. The sequenced sample was CD4+ T cells from PBMCs, cultured in vitro. The receptor source for this set is a human donor in good health. CDR3s include the opening cysteine and the closing phenylalanine or tryptophan. The order of the fields is J gene, D gene, V gene, clone size, CDR3 DNA, CDR3 protein. D genes are given only for firm matches. Size is stated for part of the rows, as once, few or many counts, or as a class when the clone is expanded.

>TRBJ1-1|NA|TRBV27|NA
TGTGCCAGCAGTTCCCCAGAGAACACTGAAGCTTTCTTT
CASSSPENTEAFF
>TRBJ2-7|NA|TRBV18|NA
TGTGCCAGCTCACCGAACAGGGAAGCGTTCCTACGGGCGGCCGAGCAGTACTTC
CASSPNREAFLRAAEQYF
>TRBJ1-1|NA|TRBV11-2|NA
TGTGCCAGCAGCTTATTTGTTGGGAACACTGAAGCTTTCTTT
CASSLFVGNTEAFF
>TRBJ1-5|NA|TRBV6-2/TRBV6-3|few
TGTGCCAGCAGTTACGTTGGGCAGCCCCAGCATTTT
CASSYVGQPQHF
>TRBJ1-2|NA|TRBV13|NA
TGTGCCAGCAGTGGGGGGGCTCTAAACTATGGCTACACCTTC
CASSGGALNYGYTF
>TRBJ1-3|NA|TRBV5-1|NA
TGCGCCAGCAGCTTGGAAGGAAACACCATATATTTT
CASSLEGNTIYF
>TRBJ2-5|TRBD2|TRBV3-1/TRBV3-2|NA
TGTGCCAGCAGCCAAAAAAAGCGGGGGGACCAAGAGACCCAGTACTTC
CASSQKKRGDQETQYF
>TRBJ1-1|TRBD1|TRBV9|NA
TGTGCCAGCAGCGTAGAAGGGGGCCCTGGTCGGGCTTTCTTT
CASSVEGGPGRAFF
>TRBJ2-3|TRBD2|TRBV7-3|NA
TGTGCCAGCAGCTCACTAGCGGGGATCACAGATACGCAGTATTTT
CASSSLAGITDTQYF
>TRBJ2-7|TRBD1|TRBV15|NA
TGTGCCACCAGGATGGACAGGGGCCTCTACGAGCAGTACTTC
CATRMDRGLYEQYF
>TRBJ2-5|TRBD1|TRBV7-2|NA
TGTGCCAGCAGCACCGCGGACAGGGGGCGATGGGGAGAGACCCAGTACTTC
CASSTADRGRWGETQYF
>TRBJ2-6|TRBD1|TRBV28|NA
TGTGCCAGCAGTATAACAGGGGTTGGGGCCAACGTCCTGACTTTC
CASSITGVGANVLTF
>TRBJ2-3|NA|TRBV30|NA
TGTGCCTGGTCGGAGGGCCGAGATACGCAGTATTTT
CAWSEGRDTQYF
>TRBJ2-7|TRBD1|TRBV11-2|NA
TGTGCCTCCGCCCGACAGGGGAACTCCTACGAGCAGTACTTC
CASARQGNSYEQYF
>TRBJ1-2|NA|TRBV30|NA
TGTGCCTGGAGTGTGTCGTCCAGTCGTGGCTACACCTTC
CAWSVSSSRGYTF
>TRBJ1-5|NA|TRBV5-8|NA
TGTGCCAGCACTTCCGGCCGGGATCTGTTCAATCAGCCCCAGCATTTT
CASTSGRDLFNQPQHF
>TRBJ2-5|NA|TRBV5-1|NA
TGCGCCAGCAGCTTGGGTGTCGAGGGGAAAACCCAGTACTTC
CASSLGVEGKTQYF
>TRBJ2-7|TRBD2|TRBV7-2|NA
TGTGCCAGCAGCTTACGGCGGGGGGGCGTCAACGAGCAGTACTTC
CASSLRRGGVNEQYF
>TRBJ1-6|NA|TRBV6-5|NA
TGTGCCAGCAGTTACCGCGGACCGGGTAATTCACCCCTCCACTTT
CASSYRGPGNSPLHF
>TRBJ2-7|NA|TRBV4-1|NA
TGCGCCAGCAGCCAAGAATGGGGACGGAGAGGACGAAGCTATGAGCAGTACTTC
CASSQEWGRRGRSYEQYF
>TRBJ2-1|NA|TRBV7-2|NA
TGTGCCAGCAGCTTAGGGCCGACTCGTGGGCAGTTCTTC
CASSLGPTRGQFF
>TRBJ2-1|NA|TRBV6-5|NA
TGTGCCAGCAGTTACTCCCCGGAGGGTTCCAATGAGCAATTCTTC
CASSYSPEGSNEQFF
>TRBJ2-3|NA|TRBV3-1/TRBV3-2|NA
TGTGCCAGCAGCCAAGACTGGACTTCCGCTCATACGCAGTATTTT
CASSQDWTSAHTQYF